This is a list of T cell receptor beta chains from one sample in a study of T-cell memory formation after mild COVID-19. TCRdb re-analysed the 5' RACE reads in MiXCR, keeping a single row per CDR3 protein. This table holds about 470,000 distinct CDR3 sequences, roughly 25% found once. Sequenced input: PBMCs or a T cell subset sorted from them (not recorded which). The origin of the receptors is an adult woman who had mild COVID-19 (a few samples of this study predate the infection). Cell type and time point are not known. CDR3s include the opening cysteine and the closing phenylalanine or tryptophan. D genes are given only for firm matches. The size of a clone is reported for some rows only, either as once, few or many, or as a class for expanded clones.

clone size: NA
V gene: TRBV24-1
D gene: NA
J gene: TRBJ1-2
CDR3 protein: CATSDDGTSYGYTF
CDR3 DNA: TGTGCCACCAGTGATGACGGGACAAGCTATGGCTACACCTTC

clone size: few
V gene: TRBV5-1
D gene: NA
J gene: TRBJ2-1
CDR3 protein: CASSLGGFTYNEQFF
CDR3 DNA: TGCGCCAGCAGCTTGGGTGGGTTCACCTACAATGAGCAGTTCTTC

clone size: NA
V gene: TRBV20-1
D gene: TRBD2
J gene: TRBJ2-1
CDR3 protein: CSVAGGSYNEQFF
CDR3 DNA: TGCAGTGTAGCGGGGGGGTCCTACAATGAGCAGTTCTTC

clone size: few
V gene: TRBV7-9
D gene: TRBD1
J gene: TRBJ2-7
CDR3 protein: CASSPRDRGVYEQYF
CDR3 DNA: TGTGCCAGCAGCCCTAGGGACAGGGGGGTCTACGAGCAGTACTTC

clone size: NA
V gene: TRBV11-2
D gene: NA
J gene: TRBJ2-3
CDR3 protein: CASSHTGNIGTDTQYF
CDR3 DNA: TGTGCCAGCAGCCACACCGGGAATATCGGCACAGATACGCAGTATTTT

clone size: NA
V gene: TRBV20-1
D gene: NA
J gene: TRBJ2-1
CDR3 protein: CSASRGSPYNEQFF
CDR3 DNA: TGCAGTGCTAGCCGAGGGAGCCCATACAATGAGCAGTTCTTC

clone size: NA
V gene: TRBV7-8
D gene: NA
J gene: TRBJ2-1
CDR3 protein: CASSFGGEIYNEQFF
CDR3 DNA: TGTGCCAGCAGCTTTGGAGGGGAAATTTACAATGAGCAGTTCTTC

clone size: NA
V gene: TRBV12-3/TRBV12-4
D gene: NA
J gene: TRBJ1-1
CDR3 protein: CASSLFAGGEAFF
CDR3 DNA: TGTGCCAGCAGTTTATTTGCGGGGGGTGAAGCTTTCTTT

clone size: NA
V gene: TRBV10-3
D gene: NA
J gene: TRBJ1-5
CDR3 protein: CAISGQGGNQPQHF
CDR3 DNA: TGTGCCATCAGTGGTCAGGGCGGGAATCAGCCCCAGCATTTT

clone size: NA
V gene: TRBV23-1
D gene: TRBD2
J gene: TRBJ2-1
CDR3 protein: CASTERGLAEYNEQFF
CDR3 DNA: TGCGCCAGCACCGAGCGGGGACTAGCGGAGTACAATGAGCAGTTCTTC

clone size: NA
V gene: TRBV20-1
D gene: NA
J gene: TRBJ2-7
CDR3 protein: CSAPRPGTYEQYF
CDR3 DNA: TGCAGTGCTCCTCGGCCAGGGACCTACGAGCAGTACTTC

clone size: many
V gene: TRBV3-1
D gene: NA
J gene: TRBJ2-1
CDR3 protein: CASQDDYNEQFF
CDR3 DNA: TGTGCCAGCCAGGACGACTACAATGAGCAGTTCTTC

clone size: NA
V gene: TRBV10-3
D gene: NA
J gene: TRBJ2-1
CDR3 protein: CAISEAVGEQFF
CDR3 DNA: TGTGCCATCAGTGAGGCTGTGGGGGAGCAGTTCTTC

clone size: few
V gene: TRBV5-1
D gene: NA
J gene: TRBJ2-2
CDR3 protein: CASMERSNTGELFF
CDR3 DNA: TGCGCCAGCATGGAGAGGTCGAACACCGGGGAGCTGTTTTTT

clone size: NA
V gene: TRBV19
D gene: NA
J gene: TRBJ2-7
CDR3 protein: CASTKSGIPYEQYF
CDR3 DNA: TGTGCCAGTACCAAATCAGGGATCCCCTACGAGCAGTACTTC

clone size: few
V gene: TRBV9
D gene: NA
J gene: TRBJ2-1
CDR3 protein: CASSPRIGEQFF
CDR3 DNA: TGTGCCAGCAGCCCTCGGATAGGTGAGCAGTTCTTC

clone size: NA
V gene: TRBV4-2
D gene: TRBD2
J gene: TRBJ2-7
CDR3 protein: CASSPGTSGRGEQYF
CDR3 DNA: TGTGCCAGCAGCCCGGGGACTAGCGGTAGGGGAGAGCAGTACTTC

clone size: NA
V gene: TRBV5-1
D gene: TRBD2
J gene: TRBJ2-7
CDR3 protein: CASSDGLAGGDEQYF
CDR3 DNA: TGCGCCAGCAGCGACGGACTAGCGGGAGGCGACGAGCAGTACTTC

clone size: many
V gene: TRBV15
D gene: TRBD1
J gene: TRBJ1-2
CDR3 protein: CATSLDRDHSGYTF
CDR3 DNA: TGTGCCACCAGCCTAGACAGGGATCATTCTGGCTACACCTTC

clone size: few
V gene: TRBV7-3
D gene: NA
J gene: TRBJ2-1
CDR3 protein: CASSLWGDNEQFF
CDR3 DNA: TGTGCCAGCAGCTTATGGGGGGACAATGAGCAGTTCTTC

clone size: once
V gene: TRBV11-3
D gene: NA
J gene: TRBJ1-1
CDR3 protein: CASSLGTVAEAFF
CDR3 DNA: TGTGCCAGCAGCTTAGGGACAGTGGCTGAAGCTTTCTTT

clone size: few
V gene: TRBV20-1
D gene: TRBD2
J gene: TRBJ2-7
CDR3 protein: CSASPTSGVSYEQYF
CDR3 DNA: TGCAGTGCTAGTCCGACTAGCGGCGTTTCCTACGAGCAGTACTTC

clone size: few
V gene: TRBV5-5
D gene: TRBD1
J gene: TRBJ2-1
CDR3 protein: CASSFPGGRENANEQFF
CDR3 DNA: TGTGCCAGCAGCTTTCCAGGGGGCCGGGAAAACGCCAATGAGCAGTTCTTC

clone size: many
V gene: TRBV5-1
D gene: NA
J gene: TRBJ2-4
CDR3 protein: CASSLVGGLAKNIQYF
CDR3 DNA: TGCGCCAGCAGCTTGGTGGGGGGACTGGCCAAAAACATTCAGTACTTC

clone size: few
V gene: TRBV4-1
D gene: TRBD1
J gene: TRBJ2-1
CDR3 protein: CASSQVQGQGVNEQFF
CDR3 DNA: TGCGCCAGCAGCCAGGTGCAAGGACAGGGTGTCAATGAGCAGTTCTTC

clone size: NA
V gene: TRBV7-3
D gene: TRBD2
J gene: TRBJ2-5
CDR3 protein: CASSLTGTSGGQETQYF
CDR3 DNA: TGTGCCAGCAGCTTAACCGGGACTAGCGGGGGCCAAGAGACCCAGTACTTC

clone size: few
V gene: TRBV5-1
D gene: NA
J gene: TRBJ2-3
CDR3 protein: CASSLEGLGYTDTQYF
CDR3 DNA: TGCGCCAGCAGCTTGGAGGGACTGGGATACACAGATACGCAGTATTTT

clone size: NA
V gene: TRBV27
D gene: TRBD1
J gene: TRBJ1-6
CDR3 protein: CARPGQIISPLHF
CDR3 DNA: TGTGCCAGGCCGGGACAGATAATTTCACCCCTCCACTTT

clone size: many
V gene: TRBV15
D gene: NA
J gene: TRBJ2-3
CDR3 protein: CATSRSRLEDTQYF
CDR3 DNA: TGTGCCACCAGCAGATCGCGCCTCGAAGATACGCAGTATTTT

clone size: few
V gene: TRBV4-2
D gene: NA
J gene: TRBJ1-4
CDR3 protein: CASSQDETAVWEKLFF
CDR3 DNA: TGTGCCAGCAGCCAAGATGAGACAGCCGTTTGGGAAAAACTGTTTTTT

clone size: once
V gene: TRBV24-1
D gene: TRBD1
J gene: TRBJ2-7
CDR3 protein: CATSDSSPTGAGYEQYF
CDR3 DNA: TGTGCCACCAGTGATTCCTCCCCGACAGGGGCCGGCTACGAGCAGTACTTC

clone size: NA
V gene: TRBV7-3
D gene: NA
J gene: TRBJ2-3
CDR3 protein: CASSNRGTDTQYF
CDR3 DNA: TGTGCCAGCAGTAACAGGGGCACAGATACGCAGTATTTT

clone size: NA
V gene: TRBV5-1
D gene: TRBD2
J gene: TRBJ2-1
CDR3 protein: CASSNFGDGGSDEQFF
CDR3 DNA: TGCGCCAGCAGTAACTTCGGGGACGGGGGGTCGGATGAGCAGTTCTTC

clone size: few
V gene: TRBV3-1
D gene: NA
J gene: TRBJ2-7
CDR3 protein: CASSQVEYEQYF
CDR3 DNA: TGTGCCAGCAGCCAAGTAGAGTACGAGCAGTACTTC

clone size: few
V gene: TRBV7-6
D gene: TRBD1
J gene: TRBJ1-1
CDR3 protein: CASSLGRTGGTEAFF
CDR3 DNA: TGTGCCAGCAGCTTAGGAAGGACAGGTGGAACTGAAGCTTTCTTT

clone size: NA
V gene: TRBV6-4
D gene: NA
J gene: TRBJ2-6
CDR3 protein: CASSDSKGSGANVLTF
CDR3 DNA: TGTGCCAGCAGTGACTCGAAGGGGTCTGGGGCCAACGTCCTGACTTTC

clone size: NA
V gene: TRBV20-1
D gene: NA
J gene: TRBJ2-7
CDR3 protein: CSARLRLDWGHEQYF
CDR3 DNA: TGCAGTGCTAGACTTCGACTAGATTGGGGCCACGAGCAGTACTTC

clone size: NA
V gene: TRBV5-1
D gene: NA
J gene: TRBJ1-2
CDR3 protein: CASSYQGGYGYTF
CDR3 DNA: TGCGCCAGCAGCTACCAGGGAGGCTATGGCTACACCTTC

clone size: NA
V gene: TRBV15
D gene: NA
J gene: TRBJ2-1
CDR3 protein: CATSRARENEQFF
CDR3 DNA: TGTGCCACCAGCAGAGCCCGAGAAAATGAGCAGTTCTTC

clone size: NA
V gene: TRBV2
D gene: NA
J gene: TRBJ1-2
CDR3 protein: CASSRTGTDYGYTF
CDR3 DNA: TGTGCCAGCAGCCGAACCGGGACGGACTATGGCTACACCTTC

clone size: NA
V gene: TRBV7-9
D gene: NA
J gene: TRBJ2-1
CDR3 protein: CASSFGRVTVNEQFF
CDR3 DNA: TGTGCCAGCAGCTTCGGCAGGGTGACGGTGAATGAGCAGTTCTTC

clone size: many
V gene: TRBV5-1
D gene: TRBD2
J gene: TRBJ2-1
CDR3 protein: CASSLPGLATDEQFF
CDR3 DNA: TGCGCCAGCAGCTTACCGGGACTAGCCACCGATGAGCAGTTCTTC

clone size: few
V gene: TRBV6-2/TRBV6-3
D gene: NA
J gene: TRBJ2-2
CDR3 protein: CASSPIVAERNTGELFF
CDR3 DNA: TGTGCCAGCAGCCCGATAGTAGCGGAGCGGAACACCGGGGAGCTGTTTTTT

clone size: few
V gene: TRBV5-1
D gene: NA
J gene: TRBJ1-4
CDR3 protein: CASSLIPRQDEKLFF
CDR3 DNA: TGCGCCAGCAGTTTGATTCCGAGACAGGACGAAAAACTGTTTTTT

clone size: few
V gene: TRBV25-1
D gene: TRBD2
J gene: TRBJ2-7
CDR3 protein: CASSYTGTSGYEQYF
CDR3 DNA: TGTGCCAGCAGTTATACCGGGACTAGCGGCTACGAGCAGTACTTC

clone size: few
V gene: TRBV7-2
D gene: NA
J gene: TRBJ1-4
CDR3 protein: CASSFRAANEKLFF
CDR3 DNA: TGTGCCAGCAGCTTCAGGGCGGCTAATGAAAAACTGTTTTTT

clone size: few
V gene: TRBV4-2
D gene: TRBD1
J gene: TRBJ2-1
CDR3 protein: CASSRTGANEQFF
CDR3 DNA: TGTGCCAGCAGCCGCACAGGGGCCAATGAGCAGTTCTTC

clone size: few
V gene: TRBV12-3/TRBV12-4
D gene: NA
J gene: TRBJ2-2
CDR3 protein: CASEDTGELFF
CDR3 DNA: TGTGCCAGCGAGGACACCGGGGAGCTGTTTTTT

clone size: few
V gene: TRBV5-1
D gene: NA
J gene: TRBJ2-1
CDR3 protein: CASSLKFTGARENEQFF
CDR3 DNA: TGCGCCAGCAGCTTGAAATTTACGGGGGCGAGGGAAAATGAGCAGTTCTTC

clone size: NA
V gene: TRBV5-5
D gene: NA
J gene: TRBJ1-1
CDR3 protein: CASSVTGTANTEAFF
CDR3 DNA: TGTGCCAGCAGCGTTACCGGGACGGCGAACACTGAAGCTTTCTTT

clone size: NA
V gene: TRBV5-1
D gene: TRBD2
J gene: TRBJ2-5
CDR3 protein: CASSILAGRETQYF
CDR3 DNA: TGCGCCAGCAGCATACTAGCGGGGCGGGAGACCCAGTACTTC

clone size: few
V gene: TRBV7-2
D gene: NA
J gene: TRBJ1-1
CDR3 protein: CASSLGHQNTEAFF
CDR3 DNA: TGTGCCAGCAGCCTGGGACACCAGAACACTGAAGCTTTCTTT

clone size: NA
V gene: TRBV6-5
D gene: NA
J gene: TRBJ2-3
CDR3 protein: CASSYPGTAGDTQYF
CDR3 DNA: TGTGCCAGCAGTTACCCCGGGACCGCGGGGGATACGCAGTATTTT

clone size: few
V gene: TRBV5-5
D gene: NA
J gene: TRBJ1-1
CDR3 protein: CASSLSPGPEAFF
CDR3 DNA: TGTGCCAGCAGCCTGTCCCCCGGACCTGAAGCTTTCTTT

clone size: NA
V gene: TRBV7-2
D gene: NA
J gene: TRBJ1-2
CDR3 protein: CASSLEGSINYGYTF
CDR3 DNA: TGTGCCAGCAGCTTAGAGGGCTCCATTAACTATGGCTACACCTTC